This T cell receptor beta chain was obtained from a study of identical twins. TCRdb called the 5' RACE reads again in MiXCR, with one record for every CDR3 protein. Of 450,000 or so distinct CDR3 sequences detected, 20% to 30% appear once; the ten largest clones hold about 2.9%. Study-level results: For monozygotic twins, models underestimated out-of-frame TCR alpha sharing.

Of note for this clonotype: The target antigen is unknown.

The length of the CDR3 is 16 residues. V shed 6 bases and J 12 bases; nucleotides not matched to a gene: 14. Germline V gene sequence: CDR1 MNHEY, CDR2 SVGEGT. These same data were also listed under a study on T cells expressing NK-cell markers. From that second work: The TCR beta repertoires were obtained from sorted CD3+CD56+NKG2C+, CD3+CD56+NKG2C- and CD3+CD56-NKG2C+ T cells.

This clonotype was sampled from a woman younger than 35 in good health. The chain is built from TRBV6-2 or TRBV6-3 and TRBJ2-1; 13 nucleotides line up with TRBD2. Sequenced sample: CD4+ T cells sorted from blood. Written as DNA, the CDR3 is TGTGCCAGCAGCCCCTCCAGGACTAGCGGGAGAAGATTGCAGTTCTTC. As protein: CASSPSRTSGRRLQFF.